The 23 T cell receptor beta chains in this list originate from one sample, sequenced in a study of blood T cell repertoires in COVID-19. Sequenced by immunoSEQ multiplex PCR; TCRdb stores in-frame clones only, minus some. This table holds 80,000 to 95,000 clones, more than 70% found once. Sequencing used peripheral blood. These receptors originate from a woman in her 70s with acute or convalescent COVID-19.

V is TRBV4-2 and J is TRBJ2-1; 9 nucleotides line up with TRBD2. CDR1 and CDR2 from the germline V gene are LGHNA and YNFKEQ. J was trimmed by 0 bases and V by 1 base; bases with no gene match: 4. CDR3 length: 17 amino acids. CDR3 region: CASSQGARGGSYNEQFF. The DNA of the CDR3 is TGTGCCAGCAGCCAAGGTGCGCGGGGGGGCTCCTACAATGAGCAGTTCTTC.

This chain uses TRBV7-2 with TRBJ1-3; TRBD1 agrees at 7 bases. V shed 5 bases, J shed 2 bases, and the junction held 6 bases outside the gene matches. This CDR3 comprises 15 residues. Germline CDR1 is SGHTA and CDR2 is FQGNSA. In DNA, the CDR3 is TGTGCCAGCAGCCCCACTACAGGGGCTGGAAACACCATATATTTT. It codes for CASSPTTGAGNTIYF.

V and J are TRBV10-3 and TRBJ1-3; D is unclear. Germline V lookup: CDR1 ENHRY, CDR2 SYGVKD. The CDR3 is 15 residues long. V was shortened by 6 bases and J by 4 bases, with 16 bases between the two germline ends. CDR3 coding DNA: TGTGCCATCAGCTACTCATCCTCGAGCGGAAACACCATATATTTT. Amino acid sequence: CAISYSSSSGNTIYF.

This chain connects TRBV20-1 to TRBJ2-3; TRBD2 aligns across 8 bases. The CDR3 runs 16 residues. CDR1 is DFQATT and CDR2 is SNEGSKA in the germline V gene (reference sequence). Trimming cost V 3 bases and J 3 bases; bases outside gene matches: 11. The CDR3 region has the DNA TGCAGTGCTAGTACTAGCGGAAGTTATCCGACAGATACGCAGTATTTT. This encodes CSASTSGSYPTDTQYF.

The chain combines TRBV13 with TRBJ2-3; D is perhaps TRBD2 (5 bases). The ends were cut back, 3 bases at V and 3 bases at J, with 13 bases in the middle. CDR3 length: 15 residues. Germline V CDR1 and CDR2: PRHDT, FYEKMQ (reference sequence). The CDR3 is CASSLDRDLTDTQYF. The CDR3 DNA reads as TGTGCCAGCAGCTTGGACCGGGATCTTACAGATACGCAGTATTTT.

The chain employs TRBV6-5 and TRBJ1-2; perhaps TRBD1 as D (6 bases). V lost 7 bases, J lost 4 bases, and 19 bases lay in between. Germline lookup yields CDR1 MNHEY and CDR2 SVGAGI. The CDR3 loop spans 15 amino acids. The CDR3 loop reads CASKPQGITLYGYTF. CDR3 coding DNA: TGTGCCAGCAAACCCCAGGGGATCACGCTCTATGGCTACACCTTC.

The chain uses TRBV5-4 and TRBJ2-2, with D unclear. CDR3 length equals 15 residues. Trimming removed 0 bases at V and 3 bases at J, with 9 bases between. In germline, CDR1 is SGHNT, CDR2 YYREEE (reference sequence). The CDR3 DNA reads TGTGCCAGCAGCTTGGGTGACTGGGACACCGGGGAGCTGTTTTTT. As protein: CASSLGDWDTGELFF.

This clone came up a few times. The V and J genes are TRBV19 and TRBJ2-2; a possible D gene is TRBD2 (5 bases). CDR3 length: 15 residues. Germline lookup yields CDR1 LNHDA and CDR2 SQIVND (reference sequence). Between the trimmed V and J ends, which lost 7 bases and 7 bases, there was a span of 19 bases. The chain's CDR3 is CASTWAKGAIGELFF. The CDR3 nucleotides read TGTGCCAGTACCTGGGCTAAGGGAGCCATCGGGGAGCTGTTTTTT.

The chain couples TRBV9 to TRBJ2-1; TRBD2 aligns across 13 bases. Per the germline V gene, CDR1 is SGDLS and CDR2 is YYNGEE. V dropped 3 bases and J dropped 2; count of bases not matched to a gene: 5. CDR3 length: 17 residues. The CDR3 bases are TGTGCCAGCAGCGGGGGACTAGCGGGGACCCCCTACAATGAGCAGTTCTTC. It is translated as CASSGGLAGTPYNEQFF.

The chain couples TRBV2 to TRBJ1-4; D might be TRBD1 (5 bases). V gave up 7 bases and J gave up 6 bases, with 15 bases separating them. Germline V gene data show CDR1 as SNHLY and CDR2 as FYNNEI. The CDR3 has 14 residues. CDR3 bases: TGTGCCAGCACCCCCCGGGACTCCCATGAAAAACTGTTTTTT. Amino acid sequence: CASTPRDSHEKLFF.

This chain joins TRBV7-2 and TRBJ2-1; TRBD2 matches at 10 bases. The germline V gene encodes CDR1 SGHTA and CDR2 FQGNSA. Trimming took 1 base from V and 5 from J; bases not matched to a gene: 2. The CDR3 length is 15 residues. The CDR3 region has the DNA TGTGCCAGCAGCTTAGATAGCGGGAGGCACAATGAGCAGTTCTTC. This encodes CASSLDSGRHNEQFF.

V and J are TRBV10-3 and TRBJ1-1, with D possibly matching TRBD1 (5 bases). The CDR3 contains 16 residues. V lost 0 bases and J 6 bases, leaving 17 bases between the germline ends. Germline V CDR1 and CDR2: ENHRY, SYGVKD. CDR3 sequence reads: CAISESPGSLGAEAFF. CDR3 nucleotide sequence: TGTGCCATCAGTGAGTCACCCGGCAGTCTAGGGGCTGAAGCTTTCTTT.

The chain carries TRBV6-5 and TRBJ2-1, with 7 bases identical to TRBD2. Losses at the gene ends were 3 bases for V and 2 bases for J; bases not matched to a gene: 4. This CDR3 has 15 amino acids. Germline V gene lookup returns CDR1 MNHEY and CDR2 SVGAGI. The CDR3 DNA reads as TGTGCCAGCAGTTATGGGGAGGGGACCTACAATGAGCAGTTCTTC. Its protein product is CASSYGEGTYNEQFF.

In this sample, this clone turned up a few times. The chain has TRBV7-9 and TRBJ1-5; perhaps TRBD1 as D (6 bases). This CDR3 is built from 15 residues. Trimming left V 5 bases short and J 1 base short, with 12 bases between. Germline-derived CDR1 and CDR2 are SEHNR and FQNEAQ (reference sequence). CDR3 sequence: CASSLGQGSNQPQHF. The CDR3 DNA follows: TGTGCCAGCAGCCTAGGTCAGGGGAGCAATCAGCCCCAGCATTTT. The variable domain in full, completed from reference TRBV7-9 and TRBJ1-5, reads DTGVSQNPRHKITKRGQNVTFRCDPISEHNRLYWYRQTLGQGPEFLTYFQNEAQLEKSRLLSDRFSAERPKGSFSTLEIQRTEQGDSAMYLCASSLGQGSNQPQHFGDGTRLSIL.

This clone was seen only once. V gene TRBV7-2 combines with J gene TRBJ1-2, with D possibly matching TRBD1 (5 bases). V lost 5 bases, J lost 4 bases, and 11 bases lay in between. CDR1 is SGHTA, CDR2 FQGNSA, per germline. This CDR3 has 13 amino acids. CDR3 in DNA: TGTGCCAGCAGCGGCGCGGGGGGCTATGGCTACACCTTC. Translating it yields CASSGAGGYGYTF.

J is TRBJ1-6 and V is TRBV28; 7 positions agree with TRBD1. The CDR3 runs to 15 residues. The ends lost 7 bases at V and 7 bases at J; junction bases unmatched: 10. Looked up from germline, CDR1 is MDHEN and CDR2 is SYDVKM. Here the CDR3 DNA reads TGTGCCAGCACTTTCGGACTCAGGGGGAATTCACCCCTCCACTTT. Translation gives CASTFGLRGNSPLHF.

V gene TRBV27 combines with J gene TRBJ2-7; D uncertain. This CDR3 region has 12 residues. Trimming left V 2 bases short and J 3 bases short, with 5 bases between. Germline loops: CDR1 MNHEY, CDR2 SMNVEV (reference sequence). CDR3 protein: CASSLQNYEQYV. The CDR3 DNA sequence: TGTGCCAGCAGTTTACAGAACTACGAGCAGTACGTC.

The chain links TRBV3-1 (or the pseudogene TRBV3-2) to TRBJ2-1, with 15 bases fitting TRBD2. V shed 3 bases, J shed 7 bases, and the junction held 4 bases outside the gene matches. This CDR3 region has 16 residues. Germline V lookup: CDR1 LGHDT, CDR2 YNNKEL (reference sequence). The CDR3 loop reads CASSHPGLAGGNEQFF. The CDR3 coding sequence is TGTGCCAGCAGCCACCCGGGACTAGCGGGAGGTAATGAGCAGTTCTTC.

CDR3 in amino acids: CASSFGGQGAPFGIEAFF. The CDR3 coding sequence is TGCGCCAGCAGCTTTGGGGGGCAGGGGGCTCCCTTCGGTATTGAAGCTTTCTTT. This chain links TRBV5-1 with TRBJ1-1; 8 bases align to TRBD1. The CDR3 sequence is 18 residues long. V lost 2 bases to trimming and J lost 7 bases; unmatched junction nucleotides: 19. Germline lookup yields CDR1 SGHRS and CDR2 YFSETQ.

This chain uses TRBV6-5 with TRBJ1-1; D ambiguous. From germline, CDR1 is MNHEY and CDR2 SVGAGI. The CDR3 extends over 14 amino acids. V was trimmed by 5 bases and J by 8 bases, leaving 18 bases between them. The DNA of the CDR3 is TGTGCCAGCAGTCCCAGCTTATTACAGACGGAAGCTTTCTTT. It yields the protein CASSPSLLQTEAFF.

The rearrangement uses TRBV7-2 and TRBJ2-7; 13 nucleotides agree with TRBD2. Germline V gene lookup returns CDR1 SGHTA and CDR2 FQGNSA. The CDR3 runs to 16 residues. With V trimmed by 5 bases and J by 7 bases, 11 bases remained unmatched. DNA for the CDR3: TGTGCCAGCAGCGATCTACTAGCGGGGGGGCCTGGGGAGCAGTACGTC. Encoded protein: CASSDLLAGGPGEQYV.

A few counts support this clone. The gene calls are TRBV28 and TRBJ1-6; D is undetermined. Germline loops: CDR1 MDHEN, CDR2 SYDVKM. Trimming removed 1 base at V and 7 bases at J, with 5 bases between. The CDR3 is made up of 13 amino acids. This CDR3 reads CASSLFRNSPLHF. The CDR3 bases are TGTGCCAGCAGTTTATTTCGGAATTCACCCCTCCACTTT.

The chain is built from TRBV25-1 and TRBJ2-1; 8 bases line up with TRBD1. The CDR3 extends over 13 amino acids. After removal of 8 bases from V and 4 bases from J, the junction contained 4 bases not matched to a gene. Germline V gene sequence: CDR1 MGHDK, CDR2 SYGVNS. This chain's CDR3 is CASLRGRYNEQFF. The CDR3 DNA sequence: TGTGCCAGCCTCAGGGGGCGGTACAATGAGCAGTTCTTC.